This TCR beta chain stems from a study of T cells after yellow fever vaccination. Study findings and constraints: The bulk population could contribute abundant contaminating clonotypes to FACS-sorted repertoires.

TCRdb called the 5' RACE reads again in MiXCR, with one record for every CDR3 protein. The sample holds roughly 150,000 distinct CDR3 sequences, 6.6% seen once. CDR1 is SGHNT, CDR2 YENEEA, per germline. V shed 0 bases and J shed 10 bases, with 10 bases lying between them. CDR3 length equals 13 residues. About this clonotype: What it binds is not known.

The sequenced sample was CD4+ T cells sorted from PBMCs, obtained 10 days after the yellow fever booster vaccination. The clonotype comes from a man aged 25-45 years who received the YFV17D yellow fever vaccine. The V call is TRBV11-3, the J call TRBJ2-1; maybe TRBD2 (5 bases). The CDR3 region is CASSLDPSGEQFF. In DNA, the CDR3 is TGTGCCAGCAGCTTAGATCCGTCGGGAGAGCAGTTCTTC.